The 2 T cell receptor beta chains in this list originate from one sample, sequenced in a study of blood T cell repertoires in COVID-19. Using immunoSEQ multiplex PCR, the repertoire was profiled, and TCRdb retains in-frame clones only, with some absent. The data hold around 250,000 clones, with 82% observed a single time. Specimen: peripheral blood. These receptors were obtained from a woman in her late teens or twenties with acute or convalescent COVID-19.

V usage is TRBV6-6 and J usage is TRBJ2-7; D may be TRBD2 (6 bases). This CDR3 has 14 amino acids. Germline CDR1 MNHNY, CDR2 SVGAGI (reference sequence). The V end lost 2 bases, the J end lost 2 bases, and 10 bases lay between the germline ends. The CDR3 is CASSYVAGPYEQYF. The CDR3 bases are TGTGCCAGCAGTTACGTGGCGGGACCCTACGAGCAGTACTTC.

The rearrangement uses TRBV9 and TRBJ2-2; 9 bases align to TRBD2. J gave up 4 bases and V 2 bases, and 9 bases lay outside the gene matches. The CDR3 contains 17 residues. Per the germline V gene, CDR1 is SGDLS and CDR2 is YYNGEE. The CDR3 loop reads CASSVFSSGIRTGELFF. The DNA of the CDR3 is TGTGCCAGCAGCGTTTTCTCTAGCGGGATTCGCACCGGGGAGCTGTTTTTT.